This TCR beta chain was found in a study of T-cell reconstitution after alpha-beta-depleted transplantation in children. Overall study results and limits: Newly produced T cells mostly provided counts and TCRbeta diversity after one year, as hyperexpanded clones declined.

Concerning this clonotype: Its antigen remains unidentified.

Unique molecular identifiers were incorporated when the TCRbeta library was constructed. Via MiXCR, TCRdb re-called the PCR reads, giving one row per CDR3 protein. The sample lists about 300,000 distinct CDR3 sequences, almost 8% occurring once. Germline CDR1 and CDR2: KGHSH and LQKENI. This CDR3 spans 14 amino acids. The V gene lost 3 bases and the J gene lost 0 bases, with 7 bases spanning the gap. Sequenced material: peripheral blood, taken 360 days after TCRalphabeta/CD19-depleted stem cell transplant. The chain joins TRBV18 to TRBJ2-3; D uncertain. This TCR was sampled from a female patient younger than 10 who had a stem cell transplant for Fanconi anemia, so the T cells may come from the graft donor. The DNA for the CDR3 is TGTGCCAGCTCACCTAGGTCTAGCACAGATACGCAGTATTTT. Translated, it gives CASSPRSSTDTQYF.